This record covers a single T cell receptor (beta chain). Its specificity is unknown. The entry originates in a study of T cell responses to AZD1222 COVID-19 vaccine. Regarding the study as a whole: Spike was spanned by vaccine-associated CD4 TCRs, which were dominant at 160-218 and 743-854. Clonal diversity may have been underestimated in mostly white British donors.

V lost 1 base to trimming and J lost 2 bases, with 7 bases between them. There are 14 residues in the CDR3. Germline CDR1 is LNHDA and CDR2 is SQIVND (reference sequence). Assay: immunoSEQ multiplex PCR; the TCRdb copy retains only in-frame clones and omits some. The sample comprises roughly 98,000 clones, almost 90% of which are singletons, and about 15% rests with the top ten. The sequencing here drew on peripheral blood, taken 28 days after the second AZD1222 dose. The rearrangement links TRBV19 to TRBJ2-3; D remains unclear. This TCR was recovered from an adult who received the AZD1222 COVID-19 vaccine. CDR3 in amino acids: CASSIARTTDTQYF. The CDR3 coding sequence is TGTGCCAGTAGTATAGCCAGGACCACAGATACGCAGTATTTT.